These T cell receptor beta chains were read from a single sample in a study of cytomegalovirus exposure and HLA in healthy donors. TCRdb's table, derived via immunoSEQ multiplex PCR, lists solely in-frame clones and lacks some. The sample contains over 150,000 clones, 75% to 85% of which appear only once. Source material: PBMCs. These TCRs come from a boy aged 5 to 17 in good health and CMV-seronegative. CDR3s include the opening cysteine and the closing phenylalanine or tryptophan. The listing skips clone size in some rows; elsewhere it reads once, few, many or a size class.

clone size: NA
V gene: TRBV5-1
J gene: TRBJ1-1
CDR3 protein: CASSFGQSPEAFF

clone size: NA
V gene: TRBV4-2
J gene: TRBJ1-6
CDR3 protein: CASSQGGTGELIYNSPLHF

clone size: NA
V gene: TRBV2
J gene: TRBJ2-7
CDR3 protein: CASSEALPGEPYEQYF

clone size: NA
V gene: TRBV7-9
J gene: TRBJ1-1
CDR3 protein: CASDLGGTEAFF

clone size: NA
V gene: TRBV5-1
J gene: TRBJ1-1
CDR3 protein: CASSLGAGGKTEAFF

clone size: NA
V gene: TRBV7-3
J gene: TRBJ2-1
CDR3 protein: CASSLIWTSGKSTQQFF

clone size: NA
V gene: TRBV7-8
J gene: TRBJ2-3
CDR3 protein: CASRRSGRAPDTQYF

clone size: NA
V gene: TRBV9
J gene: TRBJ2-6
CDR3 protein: CASSPTGALSGANVLTF

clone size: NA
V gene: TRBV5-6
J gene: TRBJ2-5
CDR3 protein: CASSFFARGGLSRETQYF

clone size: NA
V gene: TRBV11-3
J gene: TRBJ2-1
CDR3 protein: CASSWTALTSGRVWEEQFF

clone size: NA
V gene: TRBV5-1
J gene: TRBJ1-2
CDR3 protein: CASTRGQGHGYTF

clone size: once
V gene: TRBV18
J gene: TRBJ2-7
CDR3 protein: CASSLGRALYEQYF

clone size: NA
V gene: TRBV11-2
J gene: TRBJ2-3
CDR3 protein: CASSSVRRGNTQYF

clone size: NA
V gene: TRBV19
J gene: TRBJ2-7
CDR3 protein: CASSTTGGAYDSEQYF

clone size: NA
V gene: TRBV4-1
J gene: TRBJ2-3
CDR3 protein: CASSQVGPPRSTDTQYF

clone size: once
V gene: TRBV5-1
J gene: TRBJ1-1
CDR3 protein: CASSPRENTEAFF

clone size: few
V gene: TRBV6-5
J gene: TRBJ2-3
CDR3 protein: CASSYSGRVTDTQYF

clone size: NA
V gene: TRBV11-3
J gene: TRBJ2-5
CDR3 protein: CASTPRGGSKETQYF

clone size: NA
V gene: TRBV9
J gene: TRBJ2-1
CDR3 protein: CASSVDGRMNEQFF

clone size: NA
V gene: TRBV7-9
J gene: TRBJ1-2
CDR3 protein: CAGGGQGGSGYTF

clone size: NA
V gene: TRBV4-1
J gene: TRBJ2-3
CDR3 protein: CASSLTHGSSTDTQYF

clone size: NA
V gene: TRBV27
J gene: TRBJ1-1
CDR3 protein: CASSLRGSDTEAFF

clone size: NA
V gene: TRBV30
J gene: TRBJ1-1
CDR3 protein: CAWSPHLRGTEAFF

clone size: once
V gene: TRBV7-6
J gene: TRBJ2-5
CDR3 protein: CASSLPERSGDQETQYF

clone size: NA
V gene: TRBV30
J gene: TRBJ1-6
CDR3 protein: CAWTRGARVSPLHF

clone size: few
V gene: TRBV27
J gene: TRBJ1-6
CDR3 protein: CASSLGTANSPLHF

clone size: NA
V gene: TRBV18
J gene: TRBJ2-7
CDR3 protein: CASSPRTGSSSYEQYF

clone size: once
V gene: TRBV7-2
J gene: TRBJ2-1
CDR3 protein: CASSTQKGLAVTNEQFF

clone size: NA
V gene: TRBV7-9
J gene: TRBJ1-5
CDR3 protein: CASSPPGGMHQPQHF

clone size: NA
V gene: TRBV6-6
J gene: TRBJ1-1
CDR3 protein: CASTPNLSTEAFF

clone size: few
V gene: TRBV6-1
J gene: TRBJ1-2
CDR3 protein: CASILSRGNYGYTF

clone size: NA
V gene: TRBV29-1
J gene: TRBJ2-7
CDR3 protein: CSVAGGEQYF

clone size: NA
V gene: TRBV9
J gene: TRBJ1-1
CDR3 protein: CASSSEGARTEAFF

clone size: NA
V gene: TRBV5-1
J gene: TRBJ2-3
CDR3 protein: CASSLGGVRDTQYF

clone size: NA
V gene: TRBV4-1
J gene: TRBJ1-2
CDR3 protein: CASSQVPEGTHYGYTF

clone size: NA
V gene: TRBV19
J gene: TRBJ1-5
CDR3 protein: CASSTASIHIYSNQPQHF

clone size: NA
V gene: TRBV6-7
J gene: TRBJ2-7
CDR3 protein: CASIPTGERRTYEQYF